The rows below give T cell receptor beta chains drawn from one sample of a study of blood T cell repertoires in COVID-19. Here immunoSEQ multiplex PCR was the method, and the copy in TCRdb shows in-frame clones only, minus some. The sample has 300,000 to 500,000 clones, 85% to 90% seen once; the top ten hold around 0.95%. Input material: PBMCs or T cells enriched from blood (not recorded which). The source is a woman aged 25 to 39 with acute COVID-19. CDR3s include the opening cysteine and the closing phenylalanine or tryptophan. A D gene is named only where the DNA matches it firmly. Clone size is shown for a subset of rows, as once, few, many or a class of expanded clone.

NA	TRBV7-9	TRBJ1-1	NA	TGTGCCAGCAGCCCGAACCACAGGTTGGGCGGGACGAACACTGAAGCTTTCTTT	CASSPNHRLGGTNTEAFF
NA	TRBV6-5	TRBJ2-7	NA	TGTGCCAGCAGTTACTCCGACACGTCCTACGAGCAGTACTTC	CASSYSDTSYEQYF
NA	TRBV7-9	TRBJ2-7	TRBD1	TGTGCCAGCGGGTCACTTACAGGGGTCCCCTACGAGCAGTACTTC	CASGSLTGVPYEQYF
NA	TRBV24-1	TRBJ2-2	NA	TGTGCCACCAGTGATTTGCTTCTCGCCGGGGAGCTGTTTTTT	CATSDLLLAGELFF
NA	TRBV29-1	TRBJ1-3	NA	TGCAGCGTTGAAAAAGGGGTCTCTGGAAACACCATATATTTT	CSVEKGVSGNTIYF
once	TRBV5-1	TRBJ1-2	TRBD1	TGCGCCAGCAGCTTGGGGGACAGAACGGGCTATGGCTACACCTTC	CASSLGDRTGYGYTF
NA	TRBV4-3	TRBJ1-1	NA	TGCGCCAGCAGCCAAGAGGCAGGTAACACTGAAGCTTTCTTT	CASSQEAGNTEAFF
NA	TRBV5-1	TRBJ2-3	TRBD2	TGCGCCAGCAGCTTGGTCTCAGGGCGGGGGGGCCGCGATACGCAGTATTTT	CASSLVSGRGGRDTQYF
NA	TRBV29-1	TRBJ2-7	TRBD1	TGCAGCGTTGGTCAGGGGGAGAGGCAGTACTTC	CSVGQGERQYF
NA	TRBV30	TRBJ2-7	TRBD2	TGTGCCTGGAGTGTACGAGCGGGGGGTTCCGAGCAGTACTTC	CAWSVRAGGSEQYF
NA	TRBV24-1	TRBJ1-1	NA	TGTGCCACCAGTGATCCAGGGGTTGGGACTGAAGCTTTCTTT	CATSDPGVGTEAFF
NA	TRBV5-5	TRBJ1-5	TRBD1	TGTGCCAGCAGCTACGCGGACAGGGGCCAGCCCCAGCATTTT	CASSYADRGQPQHF
NA	TRBV7-9	TRBJ2-7	TRBD2	TGTGCCAGCAGCTTAATCCTAGCGGGGGGCGAGCAGTACTTC	CASSLILAGGEQYF
NA	TRBV11-3	TRBJ1-5	NA	TGTGCCAGCAAGCGGGGCTCGGACAATCAGCCCCAGCATTTT	CASKRGSDNQPQHF
NA	TRBV7-2	TRBJ1-3	NA	TGTGCCAGCAGCCTAGGACGGAGCTCTGGAAACACCATATATTTT	CASSLGRSSGNTIYF
NA	TRBV19	TRBJ1-5	TRBD1	TGTGCCAGTAGTATGGGCACAGGGGGAACCGGTCAGCCCCAGCATTTT	CASSMGTGGTGQPQHF
NA	TRBV19	TRBJ1-3	NA	TGTGCCAGTAGTACCACAGCCTCTGGAAACACCATATATTTT	CASSTTASGNTIYF
NA	TRBV4-3	TRBJ2-4	TRBD1	TGCGCCAGCAGCCAAAGGACAGGGGATAACATTCAGTACTTC	CASSQRTGDNIQYF
NA	TRBV10-1	TRBJ1-3	NA	TGCGCCAGCAGTGTAAGTCCAGGGGCTGGAAACACCATATATTTT	CASSVSPGAGNTIYF
NA	TRBV2	TRBJ2-7	NA	TGTGCCAGCAGCGGGTCCGCCCAGGGCGAGCAGTACTTC	CASSGSAQGEQYF
once	TRBV5-1	TRBJ1-6	NA	TGCGCCAGCAGCTTGGTGGGGGGACTCTCCTATAATTCACCCCTCCACTTT	CASSLVGGLSYNSPLHF
NA	TRBV5-1	TRBJ2-5	TRBD1	TGCGCCAGCAGGGGGGGACAGGGGGCCCCAGAGACCCAGTACTTC	CASRGGQGAPETQYF
NA	TRBV5-5	TRBJ2-6	NA	TGTGCCAGCAGCTTGGACCTACGCTCTGGGGCCAACGTCCTGACTTTC	CASSLDLRSGANVLTF
NA	TRBV27	TRBJ2-1	TRBD2	TGTGCCAGCAGTTTATCCGGACTAGCGGGGCCCCCCTACAATGAGCAGTTCTTC	CASSLSGLAGPPYNEQFF
NA	TRBV5-1	TRBJ1-4	NA	TGCGCCAGCAGCGAGAACGGCGGGCGGGGTGAAAAACTGTTTTTT	CASSENGGRGEKLFF
few	TRBV9	TRBJ1-1	TRBD1	TGTGCCAGCAGCGTTGGACAGGGAAACACTGAAGCTTTCTTT	CASSVGQGNTEAFF
NA	TRBV18	TRBJ2-2	NA	TGTGCCAGCTCACCCTCACTACCCCAGAACACCGGGGAGCTGTTTTTT	CASSPSLPQNTGELFF
once	TRBV18	TRBJ2-7	TRBD2	TGTGCCAGCTCCCCGACTAGCGGGGTCTCCTACGAGCAGTACTTC	CASSPTSGVSYEQYF
NA	TRBV7-2	TRBJ1-6	NA	TGTGCCAGCAGCTTTTATGCTGAGAGAGCCCGACCCCTCCACTTT	CASSFYAERARPLHF
NA	TRBV2	TRBJ2-5	NA	TGTGCCAGGTCACAGGGTGGCGAGACCCAGTACTTC	CARSQGGETQYF
NA	TRBV6-6	TRBJ2-5	TRBD2	TGTGCCAGCAGCGTCGGGACTAGCGGGCAAGAGACCCAGTACTTC	CASSVGTSGQETQYF
NA	TRBV18	TRBJ1-5	TRBD1	TGTGCCAGCTCACCATCGGGACAGGGTGTAGGTCAGCCCCAGCATTTT	CASSPSGQGVGQPQHF
NA	TRBV3-1/TRBV3-2	TRBJ1-3	TRBD1	TGTGCCAGCAGCCAAGACTGGACAGGGGTAACAGGAAACACCATATATTTT	CASSQDWTGVTGNTIYF
NA	TRBV29-1	TRBJ2-7	NA	TGCAGCGTTGGATCCGGGGTCCACGAGCAGTACTTC	CSVGSGVHEQYF
NA	TRBV5-4	TRBJ2-1	TRBD1	TGTGCCAGCACCAACAGGGGCTACAATGAGCAGTTCTTC	CASTNRGYNEQFF
NA	TRBV11-3	TRBJ2-2	NA	TGTGCCAGCAGCTTATATGGGCCAGGGACAACGAACACCGGGGAGCTGTTTTTT	CASSLYGPGTTNTGELFF
NA	TRBV6-5	TRBJ2-1	TRBD2	TGTGCCACGGAAAGCGGGGGGGCCTACAATGAGCAGTTCTTC	CATESGGAYNEQFF
NA	TRBV9	TRBJ2-2	NA	TGTGCCAGCAGCCCCGGCCAGGGGGGCACCGGGGAGCTGTTTTTT	CASSPGQGGTGELFF
NA	TRBV12-3/TRBV12-4	TRBJ1-1	NA	TGTGCCAGCAGTCCCGACATGAACACTGAAGCTTTCTTT	CASSPDMNTEAFF
NA	TRBV3-1/TRBV3-2	TRBJ2-3	TRBD2	TGTGCCAGCAGCCAGGACGCTAGCGGGGGGGCTCGAGATACGCAGTATTTT	CASSQDASGGARDTQYF
NA	TRBV9	TRBJ1-2	NA	TGTGCCAGCAGCGTAGACCCCCTCGGCTCGACGCGGGAAGGCTACACCTTC	CASSVDPLGSTREGYTF
NA	TRBV7-6	TRBJ2-1	NA	TGTGCCAGCAGCTTAGCAACTAGCACGAGCTCCTACAATGAGCAGTTCTTC	CASSLATSTSSYNEQFF
NA	TRBV19	TRBJ1-5	TRBD1	TGTGCCAGTAGTATAGGGGACAGGGCAAATCAGCCCCAGCATTTT	CASSIGDRANQPQHF
NA	TRBV5-6	TRBJ2-7	TRBD2	TGTGCCAGCAGCTCCTTCCTTAGCGGGGGGAGGTCCTACGAGCAGTACTTC	CASSSFLSGGRSYEQYF
NA	TRBV9	TRBJ1-2	NA	TGTGCCAGCAGCGTAAATTCAGGGTACTATGGCTACACCTTC	CASSVNSGYYGYTF
NA	TRBV4-1	TRBJ2-5	NA	TGCGCCAGCAGCCAAGATCCCAGACAGCCCCCGTACCAAGAGACCCAGTACTTC	CASSQDPRQPPYQETQYF
few	TRBV30	TRBJ2-1	NA	TGTGCCTGGAGTGTGTCGGGGATCGTCCACAATGAGCAGTTCTTC	CAWSVSGIVHNEQFF
NA	TRBV2	TRBJ2-5	NA	TGTGCCAGCAGTGAAGCGCGTGGTTTTCAAGAGACCCAGTACTTC	CASSEARGFQETQYF
NA	TRBV30	TRBJ1-2	TRBD1	TGTGCCTGGGAACCCTTCGGGACAGCCTTGAACTATGGCTACACCTTC	CAWEPFGTALNYGYTF
NA	TRBV3-1/TRBV3-2	TRBJ2-1	TRBD1	TGTGCCAGCAGCCCAGGGACAGGCAATGAGCAGTTCTTC	CASSPGTGNEQFF
NA	TRBV25-1	TRBJ2-1	NA	TGTGCCAGCAGCGCCTCGGGGGTGGGAACAGGGGTGTACAATGAGCAGTTCTTC	CASSASGVGTGVYNEQFF
NA	TRBV27	TRBJ2-2	TRBD1	TGTGCCAGCAGTTTAAGACAGGGAAACACCGGGGAGCTGTTTTTT	CASSLRQGNTGELFF
NA	TRBV28	TRBJ1-2	NA	TGTGCCAGCTCGAGCAACTATGGCTACACCTTC	CASSSNYGYTF
NA	TRBV19	TRBJ1-5	NA	TGTGCCAGTAGTATAGGAGGGAATCAGCCCCAGCATTTT	CASSIGGNQPQHF
NA	TRBV11-2	TRBJ1-1	TRBD1	TGTGCCAGCAGCGCCCGACAGGGGAACACTGAAGCTTTCTTT	CASSARQGNTEAFF
once	TRBV11-2	TRBJ1-5	NA	TGTGCCAGCAGATGGCCCCTGCTGAATCAGCCCCAGCATTTT	CASRWPLLNQPQHF
NA	TRBV6-2/TRBV6-3	TRBJ1-4	NA	TGTGCCAGCAGTTACGAGGTGGGATGGGAGAAACTGTTTTTT	CASSYEVGWEKLFF